This TCR beta chain emerged from a study of blood T cell repertoires in COVID-19. On the study more broadly: Acute and convalescent COVID-19 samples came from the United States, Italy and Spain. In each case, the material was cDNA or gDNA derived from T cells, B-cell-depleted T cells, or PBMCs.

It was during active infection that Seattle patients were enrolled and then longitudinally followed. V gave up 4 bases and J gave up 12 bases, with 24 bases separating them. CDR1 and CDR2 (germline): KGHDR, SFDVKD. This CDR3 has 16 residues. In the source study's methods: Estimation of nucleated cell counts relied on the amplification of reference gene primers. Here immunoSEQ multiplex PCR was the method, and the copy in TCRdb shows in-frame clones only, minus some. V and J calls and clone size are copied from that table; D and trimming were computed from the DNA. The sample carries some 200,000 clones, about 82% recorded once. This clone has just one count.

The receptor comes from a woman in her seventies with COVID-19, enrolled during active disease. The gene calls are TRBV24-1 and TRBJ2-1; perhaps TRBD2 as D (5 bases). The sequenced sample was peripheral blood. The CDR3 nucleotides are TGTGCCACCAGTGACCCCGGGATACGAACGAGCCAAGCGCAGTTCTTC. It codes for CATSDPGIRTSQAQFF.